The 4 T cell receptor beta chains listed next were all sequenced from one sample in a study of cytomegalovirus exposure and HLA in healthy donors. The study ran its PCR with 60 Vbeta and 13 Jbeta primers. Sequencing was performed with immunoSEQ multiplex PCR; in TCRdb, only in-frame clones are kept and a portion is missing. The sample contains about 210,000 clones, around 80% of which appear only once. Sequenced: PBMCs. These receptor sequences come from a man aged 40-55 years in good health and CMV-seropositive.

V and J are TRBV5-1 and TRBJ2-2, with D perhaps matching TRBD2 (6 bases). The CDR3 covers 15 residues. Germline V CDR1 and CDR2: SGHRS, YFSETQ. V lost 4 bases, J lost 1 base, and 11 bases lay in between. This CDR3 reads CASSPGLLNTGELFF. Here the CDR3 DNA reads TGCGCCAGCAGCCCGGGACTCCTGAACACCGGGGAGCTGTTTTTT.

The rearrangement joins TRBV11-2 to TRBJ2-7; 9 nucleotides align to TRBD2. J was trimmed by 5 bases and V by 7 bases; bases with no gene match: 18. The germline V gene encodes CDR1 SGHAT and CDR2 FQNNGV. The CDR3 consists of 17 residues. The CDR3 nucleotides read TGTGCCAGCAAAGCCCGTTGGGCCAGCGGGAGGTTGAACGAGCAGTACTTC. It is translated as CASKARWASGRLNEQYF.

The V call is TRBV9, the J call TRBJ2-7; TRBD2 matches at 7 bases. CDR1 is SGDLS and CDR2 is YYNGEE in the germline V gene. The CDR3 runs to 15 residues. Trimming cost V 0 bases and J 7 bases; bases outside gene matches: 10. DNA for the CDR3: TGTGCCAGCAGCGTAGAAGAGGGAGGGCCTGGAGAGCAGTACTTC. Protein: CASSVEEGGPGEQYF.

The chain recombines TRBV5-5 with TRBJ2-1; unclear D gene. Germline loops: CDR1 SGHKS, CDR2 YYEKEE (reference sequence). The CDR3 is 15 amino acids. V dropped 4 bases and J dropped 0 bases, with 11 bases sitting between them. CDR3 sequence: CASSLRSSSYNEQFF. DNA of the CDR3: TGTGCCAGCAGCCTTCGGTCGAGCTCCTACAATGAGCAGTTCTTC.